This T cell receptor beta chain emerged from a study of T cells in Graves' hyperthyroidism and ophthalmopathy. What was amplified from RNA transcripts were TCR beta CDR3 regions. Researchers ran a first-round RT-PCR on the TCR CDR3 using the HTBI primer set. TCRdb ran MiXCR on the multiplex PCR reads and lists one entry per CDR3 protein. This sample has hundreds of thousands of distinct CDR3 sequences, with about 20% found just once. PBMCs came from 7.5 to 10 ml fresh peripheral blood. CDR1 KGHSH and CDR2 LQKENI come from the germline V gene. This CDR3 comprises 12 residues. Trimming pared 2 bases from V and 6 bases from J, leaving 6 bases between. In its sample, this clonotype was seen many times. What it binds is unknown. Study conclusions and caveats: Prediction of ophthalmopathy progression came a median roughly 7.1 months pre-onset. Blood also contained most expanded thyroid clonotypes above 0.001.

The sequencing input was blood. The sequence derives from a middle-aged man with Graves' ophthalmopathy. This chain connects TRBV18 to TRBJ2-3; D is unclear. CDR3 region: CASSPSEDTQYF. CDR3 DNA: TGTGCCAGCTCACCAAGCGAGGATACGCAGTATTTT. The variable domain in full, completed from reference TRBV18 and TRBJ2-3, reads NAGVMQNPRHLVRRRGQEARLRCSPMKGHSHVYWYRQLPEEGLKFMVYLQKENIIDESGMPKERFSAEFPKEGPSILRIQQVVRGDSAAYFCASSPSEDTQYFGPGTRLTVL.